The subject of this entry is one TCR beta chain. Reverse transcription used roughly 0.5 to 1 ug RNA and random hexamers. Amplification of TCR beta CDR3 was carried out by immunoSEQ multiplex PCR, which covered 54 Vbeta and 13 Jbeta segments. TCRdb called the immunoSEQ multiplex PCR reads again in MiXCR, with one record for every CDR3 protein. In the table there are 200,000 or so distinct CDR3 sequences, around 96% of which are singletons. The record originates from a study of CD8 T cells in Susac syndrome. The CDR3 sequence is 15 residues long. Germline-derived CDR1 and CDR2 are KGHDR and SFDVKD. The trim removed 3 bases at V and 8 bases at J, leaving 8 bases unmatched. The multiple sclerosis controls, all treatment-naive patients, had relapsing-remitting disease that was stable or active.

Sequenced: CD4+ T cells from PBMCs. V usage is TRBV24-1 and J usage is TRBJ1-4; 7 bases fit TRBD1. The source is a human donor with multiple sclerosis. The CDR3 DNA sequence: TGTGCCACCAGTGATGACAGGGAAGGAGTCGAAAAACTGTTTTTT. This sequence encodes CATSDDREGVEKLFF.